What follows are 27 T cell receptor beta chains derived from one specimen sequenced in a study of CD8+ T cells in alopecia areata. RNA was isolated and reverse transcribed to cDNA, the sequencing template. Assay used: immunoSEQ multiplex PCR; TCRdb lists only in-frame clones, some missing. This sample carries about 280,000 clones, 55% to 70% of them seen once, and the ten largest clones take under 2%. Treatment of the sample: oral pan-JAK inhibitor, 5-10 mg twice daily. The sequencing here drew on CD4+ T cells sorted from blood, taken at week 24, from a patient treated with tofacitinib. The receptors were gathered from a human donor with alopecia areata.

This chain uses TRBV29-1 with TRBJ1-2, with TRBD1 identical over 7 bases. After removal of 7 bases from V and 7 bases from J, the junction contained 12 bases not matched to a gene. Germline assignment: CDR1 SQVTM and CDR2 ANQGSEA. This CDR3 contains 13 residues. The CDR3 DNA follows: TGCAGCGCAGGCTATTACAGGGGTAGTGGCTACACCTTC. Translation gives CSAGYYRGSGYTF. Based on the CDR3 plus reference TRBV29-1 and TRBJ1-2, the full variable domain is SAVISQKPSRDICQRGTSLTIQCQVDSQVTMMFWYRQQPGQSLTLIATANQGSEATYESGFVIDKFPISRPNLTFSTLTVSNMSPEDSSIYLCSAGYYRGSGYTFGSGTRLTVV.

Comment on this clone: One end of the junction does not line up with germline, which may come from a read error. V gene TRBV7-7 combines with J gene TRBJ2-5; possibly TRBD2 for D (6 bases). The CDR3 is 15 residues long. Germline CDR1 and CDR2: SSHAT and FNYEAQ (reference sequence). CDR3 nucleotides: TGTGCTAGCAGCCCGGCGGGGCCTAAGGGAGAGACCCAGTACTTC. Its translation is CASSPAGPKGETQYF.

This clone was detected only a few times. The rearrangement links TRBV29-1 to TRBJ2-2, with D possibly being TRBD2 (5 bases). CDR1 is SQVTM and CDR2 is ANQGSEA in the germline V gene. The CDR3 has 13 amino acids. V was cut by 5 bases and J by 4 bases, with 11 bases left in between. The CDR3 coding sequence is TGCAGCGTTCGGGGAGAGTCCACCGGGGAGCTGTTTTTT. Encoded protein: CSVRGESTGELFF.

V usage is TRBV29-1 and J usage is TRBJ1-2; 7 bases fit TRBD1. The CDR3 covers 13 residues. V shed 4 bases, J shed 8 bases, and the junction held 10 bases outside the gene matches. Germline V gene sequence: CDR1 SQVTM, CDR2 ANQGSEA. The CDR3 DNA sequence: TGCAGCGTTGTGACAGGGTCGGTTGGCGGCTACACCTTC. Protein product: CSVVTGSVGGYTF.

This clone has just one count. The chain combines TRBV6-1 with TRBJ2-5, with D perhaps given as TRBD1 or TRBD2 (5 bases each). Per germline, CDR1 MNHNS and CDR2 SASEGT. This CDR3 region has 16 residues. The ends were cut back, 2 bases at V and 2 bases at J, with 15 bases in the middle. The CDR3 loop is CASSENVGDGQETQYF. The CDR3 DNA reads as TGTGCCAGCAGTGAAAACGTTGGGGACGGTCAAGAGACCCAGTACTTC.

For this clone: The sample holds other DNA sequences that translate to the same CDR3. The J gene is TRBJ2-7, the V gene TRBV30, with 9 bases matching TRBD1. CDR3 length equals 15 residues. Germline CDR1 is GTSNPN and CDR2 is SVGIG (reference sequence). Trimming at V came to 3 bases and at J to 1 base, leaving 7 bases not matched to a gene. CDR3 region: CAWSADRGISYEQYF. Here the CDR3 DNA reads TGTGCCTGGAGCGCTGACAGGGGGATTTCCTACGAGCAGTACTTC.

The chain has TRBV7-9 and TRBJ2-3; a weak D match, TRBD2 (5 bases). V was cut by 5 bases and J by 5 bases, with 11 bases left in between. The CDR3 covers 13 residues. Germline V lookup: CDR1 SEHNR, CDR2 FQNEAQ (reference sequence). Here the CDR3 DNA reads TGTGCCAGCAGCCGACAAGGAGGAGATACGCAGTATTTT. As protein: CASSRQGGDTQYF.

The chain has TRBV7-3 and TRBJ1-1, with D perhaps TRBD1 (5 bases). V gave up 5 bases and J gave up 4 bases, with 17 bases separating them. Germline-derived CDR1 and CDR2 are SGHTA and FQGTGA. The CDR3 spans 15 residues. CDR3 DNA sequence: TGTGCCAGCAGCCCCCCGGGACGAGCGGCCACTGAAGCTTTCTTT. This gives the protein CASSPPGRAATEAFF.

V and J are TRBV7-2 and TRBJ1-1; D remains ambiguous. The CDR3 runs 14 residues. Germline V gene data show CDR1 as SGHTA and CDR2 as FQGNSA. Trimming shortened V by 6 bases and J by 5 bases, and 16 bases separated the two germline ends. The CDR3: CASRQMTVRTEAFF. The CDR3 DNA is TGTGCCAGCAGACAAATGACCGTGAGGACTGAAGCTTTCTTT.

This clone was seen more than once but under ten times. The chain uses TRBV10-3 and TRBJ2-1; D assignment may be TRBD1 or TRBD2 (5 bases each). Germline loops: CDR1 ENHRY, CDR2 SYGVKD. The CDR3 sequence is 16 residues long. The V and J ends lost 4 bases and 5 bases respectively, with 18 bases between them. The CDR3 bases are TGTGCCATCAGTGGGACCGGGACCCGGACCAACAATGAGCAGTTCTTC. Its protein is CAISGTGTRTNNEQFF.

A few counts support this clone. The chain is built from TRBV2 and TRBJ2-5; the D is unclear. Trimming stripped 9 bases from V and 5 bases from J, with 10 bases between. Germline V gene lookup returns CDR1 SNHLY and CDR2 FYNNEI. The CDR3 totals 11 residues. The CDR3 protein is CASGRRETQYF. Written as DNA, the CDR3 is TGTGCCAGTGGCCGTAGGGAGACCCAGTACTTC.

This chain uses TRBV29-1 with TRBJ1-1; weak D call: TRBD1 (5 bases). In germline, CDR1 is SQVTM, CDR2 ANQGSEA. The CDR3 runs to 12 residues. The germline V and J ends were trimmed by 6 bases and 7 bases, with 15 bases remaining between them. In DNA, the CDR3 is TGCAGCGTCAAAGACAGCCTATATGAAGCTTTCTTT. Amino acid sequence: CSVKDSLYEAFF.

V and J are TRBV7-2 and TRBJ2-3, with D perhaps matching TRBD2 (5 bases). The germline V gene has CDR1 SGHTA and CDR2 FQGNSA. V was cut by 5 bases and J by 3 bases, with 18 bases left in between. This CDR3 has 16 amino acids. The CDR3 DNA sequence: TGTGCCAGCAGCCTTATAGCGAACCTGGCAACAGATACGCAGTATTTT. Translation gives CASSLIANLATDTQYF.

This clone has a handful of counts. The chain links TRBV7-9 to TRBJ2-3; 9 nucleotides line up with TRBD1. CDR1 and CDR2 (germline): SEHNR, FQNEAQ (reference sequence). The CDR3 is 16 amino acids. The ends lost 5 bases at V and 6 bases at J; junction bases unmatched: 12. The CDR3 protein is CASSPGQGIGLDTQYF. CDR3 nucleotides: TGTGCCAGCAGCCCGGGACAGGGAATTGGTTTGGATACGCAGTATTTT.

The V gene is TRBV29-1, the J gene TRBJ2-1; 10 bases are shared with TRBD2. Germline CDR1 reads SQVTM; CDR2 reads ANQGSEA. The CDR3 is made up of 14 amino acids. V trimming: 8 bases; J trimming: 5 bases; junction bases outside the gene matches: 9. This chain's CDR3 is CSSLGLATHNEQFF. The CDR3, as DNA: TGCAGCTCGTTGGGACTAGCGACCCACAATGAGCAGTTCTTC.

This sequence joins TRBV12-5 and TRBJ1-1, with 7 bases aligning to TRBD1. Per the germline V gene, CDR1 is LGHNT and CDR2 is FRNRAP. The V and J ends lost 9 bases and 0 bases, in that order; junction bases with no gene match: 7. This CDR3 region has 14 residues. CDR3 DNA sequence: TGTGCTAGCCGAATGGGACAGTTGAACACTGAAGCTTTCTTT. Protein product: CASRMGQLNTEAFF.

The chain carries TRBV7-2 and TRBJ2-3; D is unresolved. V lost 4 bases to trimming and J lost 4 bases, with 15 bases between them. Per germline, CDR1 SGHTA and CDR2 FQGNSA. CDR3 length: 15 amino acids. CDR3 nucleotide sequence: TGTGCCAGCAGCTCCCACCAGCCCCTGGCAGATACGCAGTATTTT. Its translation is CASSSHQPLADTQYF. The entire variable domain, with the rest obtained from reference TRBV7-2 and TRBJ2-3, is as follows: GAGVSQSPSNKVTEKGKDVELRCDPISGHTALYWYRQSLGQGLEFLIYFQGNSAPDKSGLPSDRFSAERTGGSVSTLTIQRTQQEDSAVYLCASSSHQPLADTQYFGPGTRLTVL.

This clone was detected only a few times. V is TRBV29-1 and J is TRBJ1-3; no definite D call. Germline lookup yields CDR1 SQVTM and CDR2 ANQGSEA. V shed 7 bases and J shed 0 bases, with 13 bases lying between them. The CDR3 has 14 amino acids. CDR3 amino acids: CSDPHSYSGNTIYF. The CDR3 region has the DNA TGCAGCGACCCCCATTCCTACTCTGGAAACACCATATATTTT.

This chain connects TRBV30 to TRBJ2-3; 8 positions agree with TRBD2. From germline, CDR1 is GTSNPN and CDR2 SVGIG (reference sequence). The CDR3 loop spans 15 amino acids. V lost 8 bases and J lost 7; bases outside the gene matches: 17. CDR3 nucleotide sequence: TGTGCCCGAAGTAACGGGGGGGGGCAGGCTAATACGCAGTATTTT. It is translated as CARSNGGGQANTQYF.

The chain recombines TRBV19 with TRBJ1-4, with 10 bases lining up with TRBD1. The CDR3 covers 16 residues. The ends lost 5 bases at V and 6 bases at J; junction bases unmatched: 9. Germline-derived CDR1 and CDR2 are LNHDA and SQIVND (reference sequence). The CDR3 loop is CASSVRTGTGDEKLFF. Here the CDR3 DNA reads TGTGCCAGTAGTGTCAGAACCGGGACAGGGGATGAAAAACTGTTTTTT.

V gene TRBV4-1 combines with J gene TRBJ2-7; 8 bases fit TRBD1. The CDR3 covers 15 residues. Per germline, CDR1 MGHRA and CDR2 YSYEKL. V shed 1 base, J shed 5 bases, and the junction held 7 bases outside the gene matches. This chain's CDR3 is CASSQGWWTGNEQYF. The CDR3 DNA is TGCGCCAGCAGCCAAGGCTGGTGGACAGGGAACGAGCAGTACTTC.

The chain recombines TRBV28 with TRBJ2-4; TRBD2 aligns across 8 bases. This CDR3 has 18 residues. Per germline, CDR1 MDHEN and CDR2 SYDVKM. V was clipped by 5 bases and J by 4 bases; unmatched bases: 16. CDR3 residues: CASSLGSPGLDAKNIQYF. CDR3 coding DNA: TGTGCCAGCAGTCTGGGGTCGCCGGGACTAGATGCTAAAAACATTCAGTACTTC.

This clone came up a few times. The genes are TRBV23-1 and TRBJ2-7; D may be TRBD2 (5 bases). TRBV23-1 is sorted into the ORF group, with uncertain function. This CDR3 contains 17 residues. Trimming removed 0 bases at V and 5 bases at J, with 20 bases between. The CDR3 DNA reads as TGCGCCAGCAGTCAATCGCCCTGTGGAAGGGCCGGGAACGAGCAGTACTTC. Protein product: CASSQSPCGRAGNEQYF.

The chain links TRBV28 to TRBJ2-7, with D unresolved. V lost 3 bases, J lost 5 bases, and 2 bases lay in between. Germline CDR1 MDHEN, CDR2 SYDVKM. The CDR3 extends over 10 amino acids. The CDR3 loop reads CASSLHEQYF. The CDR3 nucleotides are TGTGCCAGCAGTTTGCACGAGCAGTACTTC. The whole variable domain, remainder taken from reference TRBV28 and TRBJ2-7, is DVKVTQSSRYLVKRTGEKVFLECVQDMDHENMFWYRQDPGLGLRLIYFSYDVKMKEKGDIPEGYSVSREKKERFSLILESASTNQTSMYLCASSLHEQYFGPGTRLTVT.

In this sample, this clone turned up a few times. The chain carries TRBV18 and TRBJ1-5; tentatively, D is TRBD1 (5 bases). CDR1 and CDR2 (germline): KGHSH, LQKENI. The CDR3 extends over 11 amino acids. V was pared by 5 bases and J by 10 bases, with 9 bases between. The CDR3 region has the DNA TGTGCCAGCTCAGGCGGGGGACCCCAGCATTTT. Translated: CASSGGGPQHF.

The sample holds a few counts of this clone. The chain couples TRBV10-3 to TRBJ1-4, with unresolved D. CDR3 length: 15 residues. V was pared by 2 bases and J by 3 bases, with 10 bases between. The germline CDR1 and CDR2 sequences are ENHRY and SYGVKD. Written as DNA, the CDR3 is TGTGCCATCAGTGAGGGCTCAAGGGCTAATGAAAAACTGTTTTTT. It yields the protein CAISEGSRANEKLFF.

The J gene is TRBJ2-1, the V gene TRBV6-5; the D call may be TRBD1 or TRBD2 (7 bases each). V was clipped by 5 bases and J by 9 bases, with 14 bases between them. The CDR3 covers 13 residues. The germline CDR1 and CDR2 sequences are MNHEY and SVGAGI. CDR3 sequence: CASSVPGGVEQFF. CDR3 DNA sequence: TGTGCCAGCAGTGTCCCAGGGGGGGTTGAGCAGTTCTTC.